This T cell receptor beta chain was documented in a study of blood T cell repertoires in COVID-19. Study-level background: Samples representing acute and convalescent COVID-19 were sourced from the United States, Italy and Spain. The analysed material was cDNA or gDNA that came from T cells, B-cell-depleted T cells, or PBMCs.

The CDR3 totals 14 residues. The V segment lost 1 base and the J segment 1 base; nucleotides outside the gene matches: 0. Per the germline V gene, CDR1 is KGHSH and CDR2 is LQKENI. Profiled with immunoSEQ multiplex PCR; TCRdb holds only in-frame clones, not every one. The sample shows about 99,000 clones, 85% to 90% of them seen only once. This sequence originates from a man aged 50 to 60 with acute or convalescent COVID-19. The chain recombines TRBV18 with TRBJ1-1; 7 bases map to TRBD1. Sequencing input: peripheral blood. The CDR3 protein is CASSPRQGNTEAFF. In DNA, the CDR3 is TGTGCCAGCTCACCACGACAGGGGAACACTGAAGCTTTCTTT.